This TCR beta chain was captured in a study of human T cells and chemical hapten exposure. As for the study in general: 2% DPC was applied to around 2 cm by around 2 cm of upper inner arm skin for sensitization.

The CDR3 is 13 amino acids. The germline CDR1 and CDR2 sequences are SGHDT and YYEEEE. The germline V and J ends were trimmed by 5 bases and 7 bases, with 12 bases remaining between them. Time point defined: pre-sensitization, week 0. The treatment is: therapeutic diphenylcyclopropenone sensitization with weekly scalp DPC. This clonotype came up many times. The library tagged each cDNA molecule with unique molecular identifiers. TCRdb passed the RACE reads through MiXCR, listing each CDR3 protein once. The repertoire holds some 90,000 distinct CDR3 sequences, with 8.5% as singletons. The chain is built from TRBV5-6 and TRBJ1-4; D is possibly TRBD1 (5 bases). Sequenced material: whole blood, taken in connection with sensitization to the hapten diphenylcyclopropenone (DPC). The clonotype originates from a man between 35 and 55 years old with alopecia areata. Some clones in this sample may be carry-over from other donors' samples. The CDR3 reads CASRAGTSEKLFF. The DNA for the CDR3 is TGTGCCAGCAGGGCCGGGACCAGTGAAAAACTGTTTTTT.